These T cell receptor beta chains were read from a single sample in a study of cytomegalovirus exposure and HLA in healthy donors. This table comes from immunoSEQ multiplex PCR, and its TCRdb copy is limited to in-frame clones, with some not included. This sample has 150,000 to 250,000 clones, with under 90% found just once. The sequencing input was PBMCs. The receptors were sampled from a boy younger than 10 in good health and CMV-seronegative. CDR3s include the opening cysteine and the closing phenylalanine or tryptophan. Fields, in order: J gene, D gene, V gene, clone size, CDR3 DNA, CDR3 protein. A D gene is named only where the DNA matches it firmly. The listing skips clone size in some rows; elsewhere it reads once, few, many or a size class.

TRBJ1-1	NA	TRBV4-3	once	TGCGCCAGCAGCCAACAGGGAGGAGATGAAGCTTTCTTT	CASSQQGGDEAFF
TRBJ2-3	TRBD2	TRBV10-3	NA	TGTGCCATCAGCGAAGGACTAGCGGGGAGCACAGATACGCAGTATTTT	CAISEGLAGSTDTQYF
TRBJ1-2	NA	TRBV5-6	few	TGTGCCAGCAGCCCAGACAGTAACTATGGCTACACCTTC	CASSPDSNYGYTF
TRBJ2-1	TRBD2	TRBV7-9	NA	TGTGCCAGCAGCTTAGTGATAGCGGGGGAGCAGTTCTTC	CASSLVIAGEQFF
TRBJ1-1	NA	TRBV28	NA	TGTGCCAGCAGTTTATGCAGGGGTTGTACTGAAGCTTTCTTT	CASSLCRGCTEAFF
TRBJ2-7	NA	TRBV18	NA	TGTGCCAGCTCTAGGACAGAGGACGAGCAGTACTTC	CASSRTEDEQYF
TRBJ1-1	TRBD1	TRBV19	NA	TGTGCCAGTAGTTTCCTGGACAGGGAAGCTTTCTTT	CASSFLDREAFF
TRBJ1-2	NA	TRBV2	NA	TGTGCCAGCAGTGAGGATGGGGACTTAAACTATGGCTACACCTTC	CASSEDGDLNYGYTF
TRBJ1-2	NA	TRBV6-5	NA	TGTGCCAGCGGGGTCGGAGGCTATGGCTACACCTTC	CASGVGGYGYTF
TRBJ1-2	TRBD1	TRBV5-6	NA	TGTGCCAGCAGCTTGCCAGGGGGCCGAAAGAACTATGGCTACACCTTC	CASSLPGGRKNYGYTF
TRBJ2-3	NA	TRBV2	NA	TGTGCCAGCAGCGAACAGGGTCCGACAGATACGCAGTATTTT	CASSEQGPTDTQYF
TRBJ1-1	NA	TRBV7-9	NA	TGTGCCAGCAGCTCCGGACAGATGAACACTGAAGCTTTCTTT	CASSSGQMNTEAFF
TRBJ1-2	TRBD1	TRBV6-1	once	TGTGCCAGCAGTGATGACAGGGGCCGGCGGGGCTACACCTTC	CASSDDRGRRGYTF
TRBJ1-1	NA	TRBV2	few	TGTGCCAGCACTGTGACGGGACAGAACACTGAAGCTTTCTTT	CASTVTGQNTEAFF
TRBJ1-6	NA	TRBV4-3	NA	TGCGCCAGCAGCCAAGATGGCCCTTTTTCACCCCTCCACTTT	CASSQDGPFSPLHF
TRBJ1-5	NA	TRBV4-3	once	TGCGCCAGCAGCCTTCACAGGGACAATCAGCCCCAGCATTTT	CASSLHRDNQPQHF
TRBJ2-7	TRBD2	TRBV6-1	NA	TGTGCCAGCAATCGACTAGCGGGGATAGACGAGCAGTACTTC	CASNRLAGIDEQYF
TRBJ1-4	NA	TRBV12-1	NA	TGTGCCCCACGAAAAAGAGACTTTTCGGAAGGAGAAAAACTGTTTTTT	CAPRKRDFSEGEKLFF
TRBJ2-2	TRBD1	TRBV4-1	few	TGCGCCAGCAGCCAAGAAAGATGGGGACAGGGGGGTCCCGGGGAGCTGTTTTTT	CASSQERWGQGGPGELFF
TRBJ2-7	TRBD1	TRBV19	NA	TGTGCCAGTAGGGTGTCAGGGACAGTTGGGGAGCAGTACTTC	CASRVSGTVGEQYF
TRBJ1-1	NA	TRBV19	NA	TGTGCCAGTAGTATAGATCTAGGTGAGGAGAACACTGAAGCTTTCTTT	CASSIDLGEENTEAFF
TRBJ2-7	TRBD2	TRBV6-5	once	TGTGCCAGCAGACCCGGGGGGAGGGGTAGCTACGAGCAGTACTTC	CASRPGGRGSYEQYF
TRBJ2-2	NA	TRBV25-1	NA	TGTGCCAGCGCGGGACCCGGGGAGCTGTTTTTT	CASAGPGELFF
TRBJ1-6	TRBD1	TRBV12-5	NA	TGTGCTAGTGGCTCCGGGACAGGGGGATGGTGGGATTCACCCCTCCACTTT	CASGSGTGGWWDSPLHF
TRBJ1-1	TRBD1	TRBV7-8	NA	TGTGCCAGCAGCCTTAGCCGGGACAGGAACACTGAAGCTTTCTTT	CASSLSRDRNTEAFF
TRBJ2-7	NA	TRBV13	NA	TGTGCCAGCAGCTTACGGCGGGACAGCTCCTACGAGCAGTACTTC	CASSLRRDSSYEQYF
TRBJ1-1	NA	TRBV2	NA	TGTGCCAGCAGTGATTATTCCCTACGAGCTTTCTTT	CASSDYSLRAFF
TRBJ2-1	NA	TRBV7-8	NA	TGTGCCAGCAGTCATACCTCTACCGCTCTCAATGAGCAGTTCTTC	CASSHTSTALNEQFF
TRBJ2-2	TRBD2	TRBV5-4	once	TGTGCCAGCAGCTTAATACGGGGGGGCATCGGGGAGCTGTTTTTT	CASSLIRGGIGELFF
TRBJ2-7	TRBD2	TRBV6-5	NA	TGTGCCAGCAGTTACTCTGACGGGGGGTCCGAGCAGTACTTC	CASSYSDGGSEQYF
TRBJ1-1	NA	TRBV30	NA	TGTGCCTGGTCTACAGGGCCCAACACTGAAGCTTTCTTT	CAWSTGPNTEAFF
TRBJ1-2	NA	TRBV2	NA	TGTGCCAGCAGTGAGGGGCGAGATAACCGTGGCTACACCTTC	CASSEGRDNRGYTF
TRBJ2-3	TRBD2	TRBV7-9	once	TGTGCCAGCAGCTGGAGCGGGGCGGTGGATACGCAGTATTTT	CASSWSGAVDTQYF
TRBJ2-7	NA	TRBV21-1	NA	TGTGCCAGCAGCAATCGACAGGGGGCCGGGGAGCAGTACTTC	CASSNRQGAGEQYF
TRBJ2-2	NA	TRBV6-6	NA	TGTGCCAGCAGTTATGCGGGAACCGGGGAGCTGTTTTTT	CASSYAGTGELFF
TRBJ1-4	TRBD1	TRBV4-2	once	TGTGCCAGCAGCCTCTCGGGACAGGGGGAGGAAAAACTGTTTTTT	CASSLSGQGEEKLFF
TRBJ2-3	TRBD2	TRBV27	NA	TGTGCCAGCAGTTCCCCACTAGCGGGGGTGTTAAGCACAGATACGCAGTATTTT	CASSSPLAGVLSTDTQYF
TRBJ2-1	TRBD1	TRBV5-1	NA	TGCGCCAGCAGCCTACCGGGACAGGGTTCCTACAATGAGCAGTTCTTC	CASSLPGQGSYNEQFF
TRBJ2-3	NA	TRBV11-2	NA	TGTGCCAGCAGCTTAGACCGGGGGGCCTACACAGATACGCAGTATTTT	CASSLDRGAYTDTQYF
TRBJ1-3	NA	TRBV6-5	NA	TGTGCCAGCAAAGGGGCATCTGGAAACACCATATATTTT	CASKGASGNTIYF
TRBJ2-3	TRBD2	TRBV27	once	TGTGCCAGCAGGACTAGCGGGGGGAGCACAGATACGCAGTATTTT	CASRTSGGSTDTQYF
TRBJ2-1	TRBD1	TRBV7-2	NA	TGTGCCAGCAGCTTAACAGGGGAATCCTACAATGAGCAGTTCTTC	CASSLTGESYNEQFF
TRBJ1-4	NA	TRBV7-8	NA	TGTGCCAGCAGCTTAGTTGGCGGAACAACTAATGAAAAACTGTTTTTT	CASSLVGGTTNEKLFF
TRBJ1-6	NA	TRBV6-5	few	TGTGCCAGCAGCCTCGACAGGTTCGGAGCCTCACCCCTCCACTTT	CASSLDRFGASPLHF
TRBJ2-7	NA	TRBV6-5	once	TGTGCCAGCAGTTACTCGGGACACCCCTCCTACGAGCAGTACTTC	CASSYSGHPSYEQYF
TRBJ1-1	NA	TRBV19	NA	TGTGCCAGTAGTATCGGGGGAGGGGGGGGGACTGAAGCTTTCTTT	CASSIGGGGGTEAFF
TRBJ1-5	NA	TRBV5-4	NA	TGTGCCAGCAGCCCGACCCCTGAGGAGCCCCAGCATTTT	CASSPTPEEPQHF
TRBJ2-3	TRBD1	TRBV7-3	NA	TGTGCCAGCAGCTTATGGGGACAGGGCTCGGCAGATACGCAGTATTTT	CASSLWGQGSADTQYF
TRBJ2-6	NA	TRBV4-2	NA	TGTGCCAGCAGCCACCGGGTGACCTCTGGGGCCAACGTCCTGACTTTC	CASSHRVTSGANVLTF
TRBJ2-5	NA	TRBV18	NA	TGTGCCAGCTCACGGGACTTACAAGAGACCCAGTACTTC	CASSRDLQETQYF
TRBJ1-2	NA	TRBV9	NA	TGTGCCAGCAGCGTAGAGGGCAGGGTACGGGCTCGATATGGCTACACCTTC	CASSVEGRVRARYGYTF
TRBJ2-1	NA	TRBV9	NA	TGTGCCAGCAGCCGGGTCCTCGGGGCTGGTCAGGGGGAGCAGTTCTTC	CASSRVLGAGQGEQFF
TRBJ1-1	NA	TRBV5-5	NA	TGTGCCAGCAGCTTCATGATGGACAGTGAAGCTTTCTTT	CASSFMMDSEAFF